These T cell receptor beta chains were read from a single sample in a study of CD8+ T cells in alopecia areata. Using immunoSEQ multiplex PCR, the repertoire was profiled, and TCRdb retains in-frame clones only, with some absent. Altogether over 150,000 clones are present, 58% being singletons, with the ten largest covering 5.5% to 6%. The material sequenced was CD4+ T cells sorted from blood, taken at week 24, from a patient treated with tofacitinib. Every receptor here comes from a human donor with alopecia areata. CDR3s include the opening cysteine and the closing phenylalanine or tryptophan. The order of the fields is J gene, clone size, V gene, D gene, CDR3 protein, CDR3 DNA. D genes are given only for firm matches. The size of a clone is reported for some rows only, either as once, few or many, or as a class for expanded clones.

TRBJ1-5 | few | TRBV18 | NA | CASSPSRDPNQPQHF | TGTGCCAGCTCACCCTCACGGGATCCAAATCAGCCCCAGCATTTT
TRBJ2-3 | NA | TRBV5-4 | TRBD1 | CASSPGQGSTDTQYF | TGTGCCAGCAGCCCCGGACAGGGAAGCACAGATACGCAGTATTTT
TRBJ2-1 | NA | TRBV7-8 | NA | CASSLARENEQFF | TGTGCCAGCAGCTTGGCCAGGGAAAATGAGCAGTTCTTC
TRBJ2-5 | NA | TRBV30 | NA | CAWSVRGETQYF | TGTGCCTGGAGTGTCCGGGGTGAGACCCAGTACTTC
TRBJ1-2 | NA | TRBV30 | NA | CAWSPLGRPSNYGYTF | TGTGCCTGGAGCCCCCTCGGACGACCGTCTAACTATGGCTACACCTTC
TRBJ1-5 | few | TRBV9 | NA | CASRPARPQHF | TGTGCCAGCAGGCCAGCAAGACCCCAGCATTTT
TRBJ2-7 | once | TRBV9 | NA | CASSAVAEAYEQYF | TGTGCCAGCAGCGCGGTGGCAGAAGCCTACGAGCAGTACTTC
TRBJ2-1 | NA | TRBV4-3 | TRBD2 | CASSQDSTSGRNEQFF | TGCGCCAGCAGCCAAGATTCGACTAGCGGGAGGAATGAGCAGTTCTTC
TRBJ2-7 | NA | TRBV7-9 | NA | CASSLSDSYEQYF | TGTGCCAGCAGCTTAAGCGATTCCTACGAGCAGTACTTC
TRBJ2-3 | NA | TRBV11-1 | NA | CASSLPGMDTQYF | TGTGCCAGCAGCCTCCCAGGGATGGATACGCAGTATTTT
TRBJ2-7 | NA | TRBV4-2 | TRBD2 | CASSRGTTSGAYEQYF | TGTGCCAGCAGCCGAGGGACTACCAGCGGAGCCTACGAGCAGTACTTC
TRBJ2-2 | few | TRBV5-1 | TRBD2 | CASSATSGGDTGELFF | TGCGCCAGCAGCGCTACTAGCGGGGGGGACACCGGGGAGCTGTTTTTT
TRBJ2-7 | NA | TRBV7-2 | NA | CASSLNSGKYEQYF | TGTGCCAGCAGCTTAAACTCAGGAAAATACGAGCAGTACTTC
TRBJ1-6 | few | TRBV25-1 | NA | CASSEFLSTSPLHF | TGTGCCAGCAGTGAATTCTTAAGCACTTCACCCCTCCACTTT
TRBJ2-2 | NA | TRBV5-1 | NA | CASSLAFTGELFF | TGCGCCAGCAGCTTGGCTTTTACCGGGGAGCTGTTTTTT
TRBJ1-2 | NA | TRBV7-9 | NA | CASSKGDLYGYTF | TGTGCCAGCAGCAAGGGTGATCTCTATGGCTACACCTTC
TRBJ2-5 | few | TRBV7-2 | TRBD2 | CASSLIAGWETQYF | TGTGCCAGCAGCCTTATAGCGGGGTGGGAGACCCAGTACTTC
TRBJ1-6 | NA | TRBV2 | NA | CASRGGGSYNSPLHF | TGTGCCAGCAGGGGAGGTGGCTCCTATAATTCACCCCTCCACTTT
TRBJ2-5 | few | TRBV7-2 | NA | CASTVGGQHQETQYF | TGTGCCAGCACCGTTGGGGGTCAGCACCAAGAGACCCAGTACTTC
TRBJ2-5 | NA | TRBV5-1 | NA | CASSAGYDDGETQYF | TGCGCCAGCAGCGCGGGTTATGACGATGGGGAGACCCAGTACTTC
TRBJ2-7 | NA | TRBV7-9 | TRBD1 | CASSLADRGHEQYF | TGTGCCAGCAGCTTAGCGGACAGGGGCCACGAGCAGTACTTC
TRBJ2-2 | few | TRBV5-1 | NA | CASSQQGFDGELFF | TGCGCCAGCAGCCAACAGGGATTTGACGGGGAGCTGTTTTTT
TRBJ1-2 | NA | TRBV28 | NA | CASSAQGYTF | TGTGCCAGCAGCGCCCAGGGCTACACCTTC
TRBJ1-2 | NA | TRBV30 | NA | CAWTEDTNYGYTF | TGTGCCTGGACAGAAGATACTAACTATGGCTACACCTTC
TRBJ2-1 | NA | TRBV2 | TRBD2 | CASIQRASGDNEQFF | TGTGCCAGCATTCAGAGAGCTAGCGGCGACAATGAGCAGTTCTTC
TRBJ2-2 | NA | TRBV19 | NA | CASRSQGTTGELFF | TGTGCCAGTAGGTCGCAGGGTACCACCGGGGAGCTGTTTTTT
TRBJ2-5 | NA | TRBV5-6 | NA | CASSLRSGETQYF | TGTGCCAGCAGCTTACGTAGCGGAGAGACCCAGTACTTC